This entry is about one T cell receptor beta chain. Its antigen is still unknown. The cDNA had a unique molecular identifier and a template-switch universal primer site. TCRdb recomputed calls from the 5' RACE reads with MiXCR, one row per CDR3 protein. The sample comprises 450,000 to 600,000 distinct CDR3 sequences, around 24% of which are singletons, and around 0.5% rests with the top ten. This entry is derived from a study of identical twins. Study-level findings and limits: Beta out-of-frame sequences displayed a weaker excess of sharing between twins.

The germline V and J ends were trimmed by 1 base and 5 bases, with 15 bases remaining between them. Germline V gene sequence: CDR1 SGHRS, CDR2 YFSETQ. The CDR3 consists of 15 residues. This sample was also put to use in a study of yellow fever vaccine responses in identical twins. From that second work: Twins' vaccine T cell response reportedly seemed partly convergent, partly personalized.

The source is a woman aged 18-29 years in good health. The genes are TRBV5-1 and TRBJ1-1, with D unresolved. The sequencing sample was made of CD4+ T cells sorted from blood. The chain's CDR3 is CASSLIPQLGTEAFF. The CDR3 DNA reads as TGCGCCAGCAGCTTGATCCCCCAACTGGGGACTGAAGCTTTCTTT.